Presented here are 28 T cell receptor beta chains from one specimen sequenced in a study of beta chain features in type 1 diabetes. General study findings and limits: Researchers report that Type 1 diabetes patients had moderately but significantly shorter TCRB CDR3s across all four CD4+ subsets.

cDNA synthesis used the whole RNA isolate, giving expressed TCRB sequences. Sequenced by immunoSEQ multiplex PCR; TCRdb stores in-frame clones only, minus some. The repertoire holds under 300,000 clones, with about 14% as singletons. Antigen specificity for these receptors is unknown. Input material: naive CD4+ T cells from blood. The receptors derive from a man aged 30 to 39 with type 1 diabetes.

This clone occurred a few times. The V and J genes are TRBV4-1 and TRBJ2-7; 9 nucleotides match TRBD2. The CDR3 has 15 residues. Germline V gene sequence: CDR1 MGHRA, CDR2 YSYEKL. V dropped 3 bases and J dropped 9; count of bases not matched to a gene: 12. CDR3 in amino acids: CASSQDGLAGSGQYF. CDR3 sequence (DNA): TGCGCCAGCAGCCAGGATGGGCTAGCGGGAAGTGGGCAGTACTTC.

There are a few counts of this clone. The rearrangement uses TRBV18 and TRBJ2-1, with TRBD1 identical over 9 bases. The germline V gene encodes CDR1 KGHSH and CDR2 LQKENI. The CDR3 extends over 17 amino acids. V trimming: 4 bases; J trimming: 1 base; junction bases outside the gene matches: 8. The DNA of the CDR3 is TGTGCCAGCTCACTACGGCTGGGACAGGGTTCCTACAATGAGCAGTTCTTC. Amino acids: CASSLRLGQGSYNEQFF.

The chain joins TRBV25-1 to TRBJ1-5; perhaps TRBD1 as D (5 bases). Germline V gene data show CDR1 as MGHDK and CDR2 as SYGVNS. The CDR3 is 14 residues long. Trimming left V 5 bases short and J 3 bases short, with 11 bases between. Here the CDR3 reads CASSPLGLNQPQHF. The CDR3 nucleotides read TGTGCCAGCAGTCCCCTGGGGCTCAATCAGCCCCAGCATTTT. The full variable domain, its missing parts supplied by reference TRBV25-1 and TRBJ1-5, is EADIYQTPRYLVIGTGKKITLECSQTMGHDKMYWYQQDPGMELHLIHYSYGVNSTEKGDLSSESTVSRIRTEHFPLTLESARPSHTSQYLCASSPLGLNQPQHFGDGTRLSIL.

The rearrangement links TRBV5-4 to TRBJ2-5; 10 bases line up with TRBD2. The trim removed 4 bases at V and 5 bases at J, leaving 5 bases unmatched. Germline V gene data show CDR1 as SGHNT and CDR2 as YYREEE (reference sequence). CDR3 length equals 14 residues. The CDR3 DNA reads TGTGCCAGCAGCCTATTGACTAGCGGGGAGACCCAGTACTTC. This gives the protein CASSLLTSGETQYF. Complete variable domain (other parts from reference TRBV5-4 and TRBJ2-5): ETGVTQSPTHLIKTRGQQVTLRCSSQSGHNTVSWYQQALGQGPQFIFQYYREEENGRGNFPPRFSGLQFPNYSSELNVNALELDDSALYLCASSLLTSGETQYFGPGTRLLVL.

This clone was recorded a few times. The rearrangement joins TRBV18 to TRBJ2-5; 9 nucleotides agree with TRBD2. J gave up 1 base and V 4 bases, and 1 base lay outside the gene matches. The length of the CDR3 is 14 residues. The V gene's germline CDR1 is KGHSH and CDR2 LQKENI. CDR3 sequence (DNA): TGTGCCAGCTCACGACTAGCGGTCCAAGAGACCCAGTACTTC. This translates into CASSRLAVQETQYF. Complete variable domain (other parts from reference TRBV18 and TRBJ2-5): NAGVMQNPRHLVRRRGQEARLRCSPMKGHSHVYWYRQLPEEGLKFMVYLQKENIIDESGMPKERFSAEFPKEGPSILRIQQVVRGDSAAYFCASSRLAVQETQYFGPGTRLLVL.

Only one count was recorded for this clone. The V and J genes are TRBV6-6 and TRBJ1-1, with D perhaps matching TRBD1 (6 bases). The CDR3 has 15 amino acids. Per germline, CDR1 MNHNY and CDR2 SVGAGI (reference sequence). V shed 2 bases and J shed 1 base, with 11 bases lying between them. This CDR3 reads CASSYSPGQNTEAFF. The CDR3 bases are TGTGCCAGCAGTTACAGTCCGGGACAGAACACTGAAGCTTTCTTT.

This clone was found a few times. This chain connects TRBV29-1 to TRBJ2-7; D possibly corresponds to TRBD1 (5 bases). The V gene lost 4 bases and the J gene lost 5 bases, with 15 bases spanning the gap. The CDR3 runs to 13 residues. In germline, CDR1 is SQVTM, CDR2 ANQGSEA. The CDR3 coding sequence is TGCAGCGTTGCACCCCAGGGCTCGGACGAGCAGTACTTC. It codes for CSVAPQGSDEQYF.

This rearrangement joins TRBV20-1 to TRBJ1-2; D unresolved. This CDR3 has 11 amino acids. V was shortened by 6 bases and J by 8 bases, with 13 bases between the two germline ends. Germline V CDR1 and CDR2: DFQATT, SNEGSKA (reference sequence). The CDR3 loop is CSAPTNGGYTF. The CDR3 bases are TGCAGTGCCCCAACCAACGGGGGCTACACCTTC.

This clone was counted a few times. The chain couples TRBV18 to TRBJ1-4; D possibly corresponds to TRBD1 (5 bases). Germline CDR1 and CDR2: KGHSH and LQKENI. The CDR3 is made up of 15 amino acids. V was shortened by 0 bases and J by 5 bases, with 10 bases between the two germline ends. Written as DNA, the CDR3 is TGTGCCAGCTCACCACCGTCGCAGGGAAATGAAAAACTGTTTTTT. This encodes CASSPPSQGNEKLFF.

This clone appeared a few times. The genes are TRBV5-4 and TRBJ2-4; D possibly corresponds to TRBD1 (5 bases). Germline CDR1 reads SGHNT; CDR2 reads YYREEE (reference sequence). The CDR3 sequence is 13 residues long. Trimming took 4 bases from V and 5 from J, leaving 10 bases between them. CDR3 bases: TGTGCCAGCAGCCTGGAAGGGGAAAACATTCAGTACTTC. The encoded protein is CASSLEGENIQYF.

A word on this clone: The same CDR3 is also encoded by other DNA sequences in this sample. This sequence joins TRBV7-9 and TRBJ1-1, with a tentative D call TRBD1 (6 bases). The germline CDR1 and CDR2 sequences are SEHNR and FQNEAQ (reference sequence). The CDR3 contains 14 residues. V was pared by 5 bases and J by 0 bases, with 10 bases between. Here the CDR3 DNA reads TGTGCCAGCAGCCCAGGACAGCTGAACACTGAAGCTTTCTTT. Its translation is CASSPGQLNTEAFF.

The J gene is TRBJ2-2, the V gene TRBV10-3, with a tentative D call TRBD2 (5 bases). CDR3 length: 18 residues. V dropped 3 bases and J dropped 1 base, with 18 bases sitting between them. Germline V lookup: CDR1 ENHRY, CDR2 SYGVKD. As DNA, the CDR3 is TGTGCCATCAGTGACCCGGCTGTTGGAGGTTGGAACACCGGGGAGCTGTTTTTT. This translates into CAISDPAVGGWNTGELFF.

This clone was observed once. The J gene is TRBJ1-6, the V gene TRBV2; 8 positions agree with TRBD1. V gave up 6 bases and J gave up 8 bases; unmatched junction bases: 6. This CDR3 spans 14 amino acids. Germline CDR1 reads SNHLY; CDR2 reads FYNNEI. The CDR3 coding sequence is TGTGCCAGCAGGTTGGACAGGGTTGATTCACCCCTCCACTTT. Protein: CASRLDRVDSPLHF.

This chain links TRBV6-5 with TRBJ2-1; 7 nucleotides match TRBD1. Germline loops: CDR1 MNHEY, CDR2 SVGAGI. The CDR3 runs to 16 residues. With 3 bases clipped from V and 2 bases from J, the junction kept 7 bases outside the gene matches. The CDR3 DNA reads as TGTGCCAGCAGTTATTACAGGGGACCAACCTACAATGAGCAGTTCTTC. As protein: CASSYYRGPTYNEQFF.

V is TRBV19 and J is TRBJ1-2; possible D gene TRBD1, 5 bases. CDR3 size: 13 residues. CDR1 is LNHDA, CDR2 SQIVND, per germline (reference sequence). V was pared by 7 bases and J by 3 bases, with 12 bases between. CDR3 DNA: TGTGCCAGTATGGCAGGGTTTGACTATGGCTACACCTTC. Residues: CASMAGFDYGYTF.

This clone was seen a handful of times. The chain recombines TRBV30 with TRBJ1-5; TRBD1 matches at 10 bases. The germline gives CDR1 GTSNPN, CDR2 SVGIG (reference sequence). CDR3 length: 17 residues. The J segment lost 5 bases and the V segment lost 1 base, leaving 11 bases of the junction unmatched. The CDR3 nucleotides are TGTGCCTGGAGTGGTCAACGGACAGGGGGGCAGTATCAGCCCCAGCATTTT. This sequence encodes CAWSGQRTGGQYQPQHF.

V and J are TRBV25-1 and TRBJ1-1; no firm D call. CDR1 and CDR2 (germline): MGHDK, SYGVNS. V gave up 6 bases and J gave up 8 bases, with 10 bases separating them. This CDR3 contains 11 residues. The CDR3 reads CASRREIEAFF. The CDR3 DNA reads as TGTGCCAGCAGAAGAGAGATAGAAGCTTTCTTT.

The gene calls are TRBV4-1 and TRBJ1-1, with 10 bases lining up with TRBD1. The CDR3 loop spans 15 amino acids. V lost 5 bases and J lost 6; bases outside the gene matches: 9. The germline gives CDR1 MGHRA, CDR2 YSYEKL. CDR3 sequence reads: CASSSPGQGIPEAFF. The CDR3 nucleotides read TGCGCCAGCAGCTCCCCGGGACAGGGGATCCCTGAAGCTTTCTTT.

The V gene is TRBV18, the J gene TRBJ1-2; D gene ambiguous. V was pared by 2 bases and J by 7 bases, with 14 bases between. Looked up from germline, CDR1 is KGHSH and CDR2 is LQKENI. CDR3 length equals 14 residues. CDR3 DNA: TGTGCCAGCTCACCAGATATGGGAGGTGGTGGCTACACCTTC. This sequence encodes CASSPDMGGGGYTF.

This clone appeared a few times. V is TRBV19 and J is TRBJ1-1; TRBD1 agrees at 7 bases. Germline V gene lookup returns CDR1 LNHDA and CDR2 SQIVND (reference sequence). The V and J ends lost 6 bases and 3 bases, in that order; junction bases with no gene match: 4. This CDR3 is built from 13 residues. The CDR3 is CASSQTGDTEAFF. The CDR3 nucleotides are TGTGCCAGTAGCCAAACAGGGGACACTGAAGCTTTCTTT.

The V gene is TRBV19, the J gene TRBJ1-1; a weak D match, TRBD1 (6 bases). V lost 6 bases, J lost 11 bases, and 19 bases lay in between. The germline gives CDR1 LNHDA, CDR2 SQIVND (reference sequence). The CDR3 covers 13 residues. In nucleotides, the CDR3 is TGTGCCAGTAGGCGCAGGGGAGTTGGTTGGGCTTTCTTT. Its translation: CASRRRGVGWAFF.

The sample holds a few counts of this clone. The V and J genes are TRBV2 and TRBJ2-3; 8 positions match TRBD2. Germline-derived CDR1 and CDR2 are SNHLY and FYNNEI. J gave up 4 bases and V 3 bases, and 3 bases lay outside the gene matches. The CDR3 is 14 residues long. The DNA of the CDR3 is TGTGCCAGCAGTGACGGGAGGGCCCCAGATACGCAGTATTTT. The encoded protein is CASSDGRAPDTQYF.

This clone was found a few times. V and J are TRBV18 and TRBJ1-5; the match to TRBD1 covers 9 bases. Trimming at V came to 1 base and at J to 2 bases, leaving 6 bases not matched to a gene. The V gene's germline CDR1 is KGHSH and CDR2 LQKENI. CDR3 length: 17 residues. As DNA, the CDR3 is TGTGCCAGCTCACCACAACCGGGACAGGGAGGCAATCAGCCCCAGCATTTT. It encodes CASSPQPGQGGNQPQHF.

This sequence joins TRBV2 and TRBJ1-2, with 10 bases identical to TRBD1. The CDR3 covers 13 residues. Germline CDR1 SNHLY, CDR2 FYNNEI. Trimming cost V 3 bases and J 7 bases; bases outside gene matches: 2. For the CDR3, the DNA is TGTGCCAGCAGTGAGGACAGGGGGGTTGGCTACACCTTC. This sequence encodes CASSEDRGVGYTF.

The V and J genes are TRBV5-4 and TRBJ2-2, with 13 nucleotides matching TRBD2. CDR1 is SGHNT, CDR2 YYREEE, per germline (reference sequence). The CDR3 spans 15 residues. The V and J ends lost 4 bases and 5 bases, in that order; junction bases with no gene match: 2. The CDR3 bases are TGTGCCAGCAGCACGACTAGCGGGGGGACCGGGGAGCTGTTTTTT. It encodes CASSTTSGGTGELFF.

This clone was seen a handful of times. The V gene is TRBV19, the J gene TRBJ2-7; 8 bases map to TRBD1. This CDR3 has 12 amino acids. Germline V gene sequence: CDR1 LNHDA, CDR2 SQIVND (reference sequence). V shed 5 bases and J 12 bases; nucleotides not matched to a gene: 9. Here the CDR3 DNA reads TGTGCCAGTAGTTTCCGACAGGGGAGTCCGTACTTC. This codes for CASSFRQGSPYF.

The chain employs TRBV6-4 and TRBJ2-1; the match to TRBD2 covers 15 bases. The CDR3 has 14 residues. The V gene end was trimmed by 10 bases and the J gene end by 7 bases; junction bases not matched to a gene: 5. Germline assignment: CDR1 MRHNA and CDR2 SNTAGT. The CDR3 DNA reads as TGTGCCACCGGGACTAGCGGGAGGAGGAATGAGCAGTTCTTC. Protein sequence: CATGTSGRRNEQFF.

J is TRBJ2-3 and V is TRBV9; 10 bases align to TRBD2. V was clipped by 4 bases and J by 2 bases; unmatched bases: 4. Germline V gives CDR1 SGDLS, CDR2 YYNGEE. This CDR3 has 15 amino acids. CDR3 residues: CASSTSGMSTDTQYF. For the CDR3, the DNA is TGTGCCAGCAGCACTAGCGGGATGTCCACAGATACGCAGTATTTT. Based on the CDR3 plus reference TRBV9 and TRBJ2-3, the full variable domain is DSGVTQTPKHLITATGQRVTLRCSPRSGDLSVYWYQQSLDQGLQFLIQYYNGEERAKGNILERFSAQQFPDLHSELNLSSLELGDSALYFCASSTSGMSTDTQYFGPGTRLTVL.